This T cell receptor (beta chain) appears in the sequencing data of a study of T cell responses to AZD1222 COVID-19 vaccine. Using immunoSEQ multiplex PCR, the repertoire was profiled, and TCRdb retains in-frame clones only, with some absent. The sample carries under 120,000 clones, roughly 90% recorded once. Germline CDR1 MNHEY, CDR2 SVGAGI. V shed 6 bases and J 0 bases; nucleotides not matched to a gene: 7. The CDR3 has 15 amino acids. The source was peripheral blood, collected on day 0 of AZD1222 vaccination. The sequence came from an adult in good health. This chain connects TRBV6-5 to TRBJ2-7; TRBD1 aligns across 8 bases. In nucleotides, the CDR3 is TGTGCCAGCAGCCCCCGTACAGGGGGCTCCTACGAGCAGTACTTC. This sequence encodes CASSPRTGGSYEQYF.